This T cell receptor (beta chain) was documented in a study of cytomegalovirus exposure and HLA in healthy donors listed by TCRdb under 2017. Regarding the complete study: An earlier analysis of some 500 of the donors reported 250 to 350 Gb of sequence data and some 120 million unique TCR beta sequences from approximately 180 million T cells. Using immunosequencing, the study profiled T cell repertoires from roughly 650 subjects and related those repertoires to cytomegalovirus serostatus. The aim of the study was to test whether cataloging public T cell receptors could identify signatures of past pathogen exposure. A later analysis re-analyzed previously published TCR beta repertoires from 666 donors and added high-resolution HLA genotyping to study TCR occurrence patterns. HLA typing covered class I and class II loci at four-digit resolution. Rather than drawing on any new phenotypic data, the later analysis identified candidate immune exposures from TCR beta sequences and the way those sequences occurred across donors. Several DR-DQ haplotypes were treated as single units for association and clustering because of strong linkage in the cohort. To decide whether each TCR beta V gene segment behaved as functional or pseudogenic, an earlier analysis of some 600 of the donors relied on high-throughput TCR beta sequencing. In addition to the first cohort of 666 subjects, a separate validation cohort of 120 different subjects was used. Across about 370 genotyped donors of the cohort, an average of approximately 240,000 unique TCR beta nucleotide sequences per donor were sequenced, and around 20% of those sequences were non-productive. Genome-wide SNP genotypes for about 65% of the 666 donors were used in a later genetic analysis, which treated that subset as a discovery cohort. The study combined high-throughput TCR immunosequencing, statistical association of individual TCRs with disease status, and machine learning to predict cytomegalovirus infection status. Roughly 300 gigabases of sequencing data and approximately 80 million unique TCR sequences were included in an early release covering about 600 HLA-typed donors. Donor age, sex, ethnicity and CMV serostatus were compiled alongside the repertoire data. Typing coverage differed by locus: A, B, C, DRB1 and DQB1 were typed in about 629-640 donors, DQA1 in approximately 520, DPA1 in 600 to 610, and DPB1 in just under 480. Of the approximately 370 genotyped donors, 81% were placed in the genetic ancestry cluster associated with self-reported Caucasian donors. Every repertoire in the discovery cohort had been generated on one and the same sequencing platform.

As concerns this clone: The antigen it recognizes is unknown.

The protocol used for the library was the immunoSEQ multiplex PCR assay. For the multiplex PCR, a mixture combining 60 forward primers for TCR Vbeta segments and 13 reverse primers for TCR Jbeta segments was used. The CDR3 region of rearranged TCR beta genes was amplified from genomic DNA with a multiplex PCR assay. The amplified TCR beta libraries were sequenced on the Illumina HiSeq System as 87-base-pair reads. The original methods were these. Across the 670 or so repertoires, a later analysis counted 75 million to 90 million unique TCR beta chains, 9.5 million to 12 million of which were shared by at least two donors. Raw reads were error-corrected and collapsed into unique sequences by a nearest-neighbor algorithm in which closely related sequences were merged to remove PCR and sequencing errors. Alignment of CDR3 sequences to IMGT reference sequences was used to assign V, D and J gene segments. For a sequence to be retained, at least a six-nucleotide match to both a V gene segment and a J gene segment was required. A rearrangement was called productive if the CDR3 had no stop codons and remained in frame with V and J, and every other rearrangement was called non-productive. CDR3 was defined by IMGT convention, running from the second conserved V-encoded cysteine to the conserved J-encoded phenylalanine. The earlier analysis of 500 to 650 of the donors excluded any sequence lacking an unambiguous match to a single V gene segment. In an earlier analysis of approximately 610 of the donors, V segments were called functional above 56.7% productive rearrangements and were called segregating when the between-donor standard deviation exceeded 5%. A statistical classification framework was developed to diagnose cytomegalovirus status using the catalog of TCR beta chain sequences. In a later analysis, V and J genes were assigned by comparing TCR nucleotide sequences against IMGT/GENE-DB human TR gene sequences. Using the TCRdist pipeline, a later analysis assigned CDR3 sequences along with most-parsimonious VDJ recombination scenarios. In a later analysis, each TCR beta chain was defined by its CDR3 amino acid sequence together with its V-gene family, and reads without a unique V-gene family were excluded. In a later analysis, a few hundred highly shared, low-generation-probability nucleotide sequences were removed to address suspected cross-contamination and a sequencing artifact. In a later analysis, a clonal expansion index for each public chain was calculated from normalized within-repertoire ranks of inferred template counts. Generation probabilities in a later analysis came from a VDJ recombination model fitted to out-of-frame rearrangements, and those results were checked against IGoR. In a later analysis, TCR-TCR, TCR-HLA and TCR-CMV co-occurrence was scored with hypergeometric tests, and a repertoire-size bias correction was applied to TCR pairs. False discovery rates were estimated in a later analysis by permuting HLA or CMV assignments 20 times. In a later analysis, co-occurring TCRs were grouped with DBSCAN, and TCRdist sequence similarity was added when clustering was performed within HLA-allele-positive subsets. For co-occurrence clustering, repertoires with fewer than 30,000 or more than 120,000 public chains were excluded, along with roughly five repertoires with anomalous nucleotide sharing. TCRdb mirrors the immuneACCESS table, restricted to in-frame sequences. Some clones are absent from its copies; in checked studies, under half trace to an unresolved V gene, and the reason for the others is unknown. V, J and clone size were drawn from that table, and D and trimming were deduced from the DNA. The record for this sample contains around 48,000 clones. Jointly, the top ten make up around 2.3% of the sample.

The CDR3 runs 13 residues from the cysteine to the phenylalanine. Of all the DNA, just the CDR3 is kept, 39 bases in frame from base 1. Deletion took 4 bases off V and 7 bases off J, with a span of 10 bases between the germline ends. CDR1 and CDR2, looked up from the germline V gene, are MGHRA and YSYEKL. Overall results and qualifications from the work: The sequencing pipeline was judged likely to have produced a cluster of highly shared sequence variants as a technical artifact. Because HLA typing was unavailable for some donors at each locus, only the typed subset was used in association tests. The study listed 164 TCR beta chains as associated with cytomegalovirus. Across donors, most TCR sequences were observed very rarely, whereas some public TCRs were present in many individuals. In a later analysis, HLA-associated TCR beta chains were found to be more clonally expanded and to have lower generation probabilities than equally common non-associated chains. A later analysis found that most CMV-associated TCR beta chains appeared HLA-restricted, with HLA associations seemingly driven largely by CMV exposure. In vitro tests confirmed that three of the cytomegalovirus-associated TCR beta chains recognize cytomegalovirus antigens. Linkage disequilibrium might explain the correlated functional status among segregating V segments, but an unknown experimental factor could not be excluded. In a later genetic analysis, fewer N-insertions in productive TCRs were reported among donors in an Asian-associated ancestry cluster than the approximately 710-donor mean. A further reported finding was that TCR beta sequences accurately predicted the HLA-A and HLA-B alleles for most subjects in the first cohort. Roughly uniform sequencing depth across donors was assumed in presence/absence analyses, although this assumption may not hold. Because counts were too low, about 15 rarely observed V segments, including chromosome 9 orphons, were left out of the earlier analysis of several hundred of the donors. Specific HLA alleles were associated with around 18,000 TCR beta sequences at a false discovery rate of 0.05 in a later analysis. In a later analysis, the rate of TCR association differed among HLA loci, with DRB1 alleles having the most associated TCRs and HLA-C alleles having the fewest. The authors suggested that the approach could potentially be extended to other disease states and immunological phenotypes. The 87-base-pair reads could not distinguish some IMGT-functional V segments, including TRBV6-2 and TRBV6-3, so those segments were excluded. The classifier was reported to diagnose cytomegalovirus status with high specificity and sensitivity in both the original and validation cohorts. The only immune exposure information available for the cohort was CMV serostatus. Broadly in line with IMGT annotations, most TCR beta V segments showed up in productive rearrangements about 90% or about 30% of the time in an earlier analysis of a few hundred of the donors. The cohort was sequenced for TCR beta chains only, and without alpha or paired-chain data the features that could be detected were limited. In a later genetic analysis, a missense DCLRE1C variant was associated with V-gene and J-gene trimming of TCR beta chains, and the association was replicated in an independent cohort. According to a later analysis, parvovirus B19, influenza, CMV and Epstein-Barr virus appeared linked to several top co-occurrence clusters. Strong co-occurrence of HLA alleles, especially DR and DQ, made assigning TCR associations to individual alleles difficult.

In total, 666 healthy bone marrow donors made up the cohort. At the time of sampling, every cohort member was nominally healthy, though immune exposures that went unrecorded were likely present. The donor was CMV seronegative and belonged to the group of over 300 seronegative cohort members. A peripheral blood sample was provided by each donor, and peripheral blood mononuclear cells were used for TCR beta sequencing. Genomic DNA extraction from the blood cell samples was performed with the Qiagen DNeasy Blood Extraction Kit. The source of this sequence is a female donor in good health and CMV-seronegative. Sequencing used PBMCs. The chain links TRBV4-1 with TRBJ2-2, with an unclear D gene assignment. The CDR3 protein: CASSLTLSGELFF. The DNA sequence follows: TGCGCCAGCAGCCTGACTCTCAGCGGGGAGCTGTTTTTT.